This is a list of T cell receptor beta chains from one sample in a study of OX40 agonist ivuxolimab in advanced cancers. Generated by immunoSEQ multiplex PCR, the TCRdb table keeps only in-frame clones and is missing some. Here the sample spans nearly 55,000 clones, 84% being singletons. Material: CD4+ or CD8+ T cells sorted from blood, obtained in a trial of the OX40 agonist ivuxolimab. These receptors all stem from an adult with an advanced solid tumor such as melanoma, head and neck, liver or kidney cancer. Each CDR3 is given with its conserved first and last residue. Fields, in order: J gene, V gene, clone size, D gene, CDR3 protein, CDR3 DNA. D genes are given only for firm matches. Clone size is not always given. Where it is, it says once, few, many or a class for expanded clones.

j_call: TRBJ2-7
v_call: TRBV5-1
clone_size: once
d_call: -
cdr3_aa: CASSLDGSEQYF
cdr3_nt: TGCGCCAGCAGCTTGGACGGGAGCGAGCAGTACTTC

j_call: TRBJ1-1
v_call: TRBV5-3
clone_size: -
d_call: -
cdr3_aa: CARSLERRSGPRF
cdr3_nt: TGTGCCAGAAGCTTAGAACGCCGGTCAGGCCCTCGGTTT

j_call: TRBJ2-5
v_call: TRBV5-1
clone_size: once
d_call: -
cdr3_aa: CASSLVETQYF
cdr3_nt: TGCGCCAGCAGCTTGGTTGAGACCCAGTACTTC

j_call: TRBJ1-3
v_call: TRBV5-3
clone_size: -
d_call: TRBD1
cdr3_aa: CARSLGQGDRVQLSGNTIYF
cdr3_nt: TGTGCCAGAAGCTTGGGCCAGGGGGACAGGGTTCAATTATCTGGAAACACCATATATTTT

j_call: TRBJ1-3
v_call: TRBV7-9
clone_size: once
d_call: -
cdr3_aa: CASRSGSAGNTIYF
cdr3_nt: TGTGCCAGCAGGTCAGGGAGCGCTGGAAACACCATATATTTT

j_call: TRBJ2-5
v_call: TRBV5-1
clone_size: once
d_call: TRBD2
cdr3_aa: CASSWGTSGKETQYF
cdr3_nt: TGCGCCAGCAGCTGGGGGACTAGCGGGAAAGAGACCCAGTACTTC

j_call: TRBJ2-1
v_call: TRBV5-4
clone_size: -
d_call: -
cdr3_aa: CASSLERATYNEQFF
cdr3_nt: TGTGCCAGCAGCTTGGAAAGGGCCACTTACAATGAGCAGTTCTTC

j_call: TRBJ1-5
v_call: TRBV28
clone_size: -
d_call: -
cdr3_aa: CASDYKFQPQHF
cdr3_nt: TGTGCCAGCGACTATAAGTTCCAGCCCCAGCATTTT

j_call: TRBJ1-1
v_call: TRBV18
clone_size: -
d_call: TRBD1
cdr3_aa: CASSPGDLDRVAFF
cdr3_nt: TGTGCCAGCTCACCTGGCGACCTCGACAGGGTAGCTTTCTTT

j_call: TRBJ1-2
v_call: TRBV28
clone_size: -
d_call: -
cdr3_aa: CASESAFNYGYTF
cdr3_nt: TGCGCCAGCGAGTCTGCCTTTAACTATGGCTACACCTTC